The 6 T cell receptor beta chains listed next were all sequenced from one sample in a study of blood T cell repertoires in COVID-19. Produced via immunoSEQ multiplex PCR; TCRdb's table is partial and in-frame only. The table has 25,000 to 30,000 clones, about two thirds seen once. Specimen: peripheral blood. The receptors shown here come from a boy aged 2-15 years with active or convalescent COVID-19.

V gene TRBV18 combines with J gene TRBJ2-7; unclear D gene. The V gene's germline CDR1 is KGHSH and CDR2 LQKENI. V gave up 6 bases and J gave up 0 bases, with 9 bases separating them. The CDR3 has 13 amino acids. The CDR3 coding sequence is TGTGCCAGCTCGCAGTCCAGCTCCTACGAGCAGTACTTC. As protein: CASSQSSSYEQYF.

This clone was found a few times. The chain recombines TRBV10-3 with TRBJ1-2, with D maybe TRBD1 (5 bases). The germline V gene has CDR1 ENHRY and CDR2 SYGVKD. V lost 7 bases to trimming and J lost 2 bases, with 5 bases between them. The CDR3 is 11 residues long. The CDR3 bases are TGTGCCATCACAGGGAACTATGGCTACACCTTC. Encoded protein: CAITGNYGYTF.

V is TRBV28 and J is TRBJ1-5; the D gene is possibly TRBD1 (6 bases). The CDR3 totals 17 residues. Germline values: CDR1 MDHEN, CDR2 SYDVKM. The V end lost 3 bases, the J end lost 4 bases, and 19 bases lay between the germline ends. The CDR3 nucleotides read TGTGCCAGCAGTTTCCAAACGACAGGCAGCCAGAATCAGCCCCAGCATTTT. Residues: CASSFQTTGSQNQPQHF.

V is TRBV11-2 and J is TRBJ2-7; D possibly corresponds to TRBD1 (5 bases). Trimming pared 5 bases from V and 2 bases from J, leaving 16 bases between. The CDR3 covers 15 residues. CDR1 and CDR2 (germline): SGHAT, FQNNGV. This chain's CDR3 is CASSVRGSITYEQYF. The CDR3 coding sequence is TGTGCCAGCAGCGTTAGGGGTTCGATTACCTACGAGCAGTACTTC.

This clone was observed a handful of times. The chain is built from TRBV10-1 and TRBJ2-1; maybe TRBD2 (5 bases). From germline, CDR1 is WNHNN and CDR2 SYGVQD (reference sequence). CDR3 length equals 15 residues. Trimming took off 4 bases at V and 4 bases at J, with 14 bases between the two ends. The CDR3 sequence: CASSGATGKYNEQFF. CDR3 bases: TGCGCCAGCAGTGGGGCGACGGGAAAGTACAATGAGCAGTTCTTC.

This chain connects TRBV3-1 (or the pseudogene TRBV3-2) to TRBJ1-2, with no clear D. The CDR3 has 13 amino acids. V dropped 1 base and J dropped 5 bases, with 8 bases sitting between them. Germline CDR1 LGHDT, CDR2 YNNKEL (reference sequence). This chain's CDR3 is CASSQGETYGYTF. As DNA, the CDR3 is TGTGCCAGCAGCCAAGGGGAGACTTATGGCTACACCTTC.